This T cell receptor beta chain comes out of a study of cytomegalovirus exposure and HLA in healthy donors. Findings and limits, study-wide: Reports credit the classifier with highly specific, highly sensitive diagnosis of cytomegalovirus status.

The PCR ran on 60 Vbeta and 13 Jbeta primers. Sequencing was performed with immunoSEQ multiplex PCR; in TCRdb, only in-frame clones are kept and a portion is missing. Of over 150,000 clones in the sample, more than 75% were seen once. As regards this clone: Its antigen is undetermined.

The CDR3 extends over 15 amino acids. Germline V gene sequence: CDR1 LNHDA, CDR2 SQIVND (reference sequence). V gave up 1 base and J gave up 1 base, with 7 bases separating them. What was sequenced was PBMCs. The clonotype originates from a man under 40 in good health and CMV-seropositive. This chain links TRBV19 with TRBJ2-2, with a tentative D call TRBD1 (6 bases). This CDR3 is CASSIAGQNTGELFF. CDR3 nucleotides: TGTGCCAGTAGTATAGCGGGACAGAACACCGGGGAGCTGTTTTTT.